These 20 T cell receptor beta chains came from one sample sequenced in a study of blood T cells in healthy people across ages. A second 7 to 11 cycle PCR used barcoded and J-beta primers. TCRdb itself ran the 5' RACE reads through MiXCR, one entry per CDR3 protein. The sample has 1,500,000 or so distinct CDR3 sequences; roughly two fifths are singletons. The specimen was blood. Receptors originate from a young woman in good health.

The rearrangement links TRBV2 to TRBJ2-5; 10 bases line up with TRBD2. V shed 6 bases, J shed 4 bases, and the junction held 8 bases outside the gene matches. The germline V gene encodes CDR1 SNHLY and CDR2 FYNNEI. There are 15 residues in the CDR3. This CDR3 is CASSSSGSRGETQYF. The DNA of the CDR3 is TGTGCCAGCAGCTCTAGCGGGAGTCGTGGAGAGACCCAGTACTTC.

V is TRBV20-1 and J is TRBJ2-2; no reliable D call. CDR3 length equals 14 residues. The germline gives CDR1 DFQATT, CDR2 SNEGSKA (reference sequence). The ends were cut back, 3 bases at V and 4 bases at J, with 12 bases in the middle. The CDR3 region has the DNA TGCAGTGCTAGCGTCCGGACGCGCACCGGGGAGCTGTTTTTT. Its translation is CSASVRTRTGELFF.

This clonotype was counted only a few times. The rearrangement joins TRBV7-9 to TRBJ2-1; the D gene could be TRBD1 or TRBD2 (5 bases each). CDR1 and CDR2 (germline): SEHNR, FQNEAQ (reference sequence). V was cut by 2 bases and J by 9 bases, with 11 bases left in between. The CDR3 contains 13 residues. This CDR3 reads CASSLREDSEQFF. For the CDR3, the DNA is TGTGCCAGCAGCTTACGGGAAGACAGTGAGCAGTTCTTC.

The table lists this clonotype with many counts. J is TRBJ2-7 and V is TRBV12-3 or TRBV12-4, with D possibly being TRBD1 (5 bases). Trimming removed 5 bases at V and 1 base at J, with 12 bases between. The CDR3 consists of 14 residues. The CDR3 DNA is TGTGCCAGCAGTCCAAGGGGCAGTTCCTACGAGCAGTACTTC. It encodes CASSPRGSSYEQYF.

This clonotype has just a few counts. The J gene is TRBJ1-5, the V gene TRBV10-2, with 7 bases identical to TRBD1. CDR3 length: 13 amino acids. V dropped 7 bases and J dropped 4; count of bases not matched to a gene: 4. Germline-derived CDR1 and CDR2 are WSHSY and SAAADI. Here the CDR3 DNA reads TGCGCCAGCAAGGAGGGGGCGAATCAGCCCCAGCATTTT. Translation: CASKEGANQPQHF.

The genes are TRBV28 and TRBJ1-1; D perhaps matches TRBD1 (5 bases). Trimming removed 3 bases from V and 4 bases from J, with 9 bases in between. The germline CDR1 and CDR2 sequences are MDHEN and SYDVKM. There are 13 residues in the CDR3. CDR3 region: CASSLVRATEAFF. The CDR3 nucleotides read TGTGCCAGCAGTTTGGTCAGGGCCACTGAAGCTTTCTTT.

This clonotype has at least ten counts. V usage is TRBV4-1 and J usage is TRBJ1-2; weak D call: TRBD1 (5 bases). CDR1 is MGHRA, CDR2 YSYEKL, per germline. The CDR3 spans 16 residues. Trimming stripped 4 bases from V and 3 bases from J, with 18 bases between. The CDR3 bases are TGCGCCAGCAGCCTGCAGTTGGGGCTAATCTACTATGGCTACACCTTC. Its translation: CASSLQLGLIYYGYTF.

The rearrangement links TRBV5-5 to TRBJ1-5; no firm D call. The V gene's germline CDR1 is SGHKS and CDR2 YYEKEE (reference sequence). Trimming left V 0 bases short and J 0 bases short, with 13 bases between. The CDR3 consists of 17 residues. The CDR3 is CASSLGLLTHSNQPQHF. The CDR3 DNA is TGTGCCAGCAGCTTGGGACTGCTGACCCATAGCAATCAGCCCCAGCATTTT. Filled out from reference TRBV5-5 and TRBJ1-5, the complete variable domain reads DAGVTQSPTHLIKTRGQQVTLRCSPISGHKSVSWYQQVLGQGPQFIFQYYEKEERGRGNFPDRFSARQFPNYSSELNVNALLLGDSALYLCASSLGLLTHSNQPQHFGDGTRLSIL.

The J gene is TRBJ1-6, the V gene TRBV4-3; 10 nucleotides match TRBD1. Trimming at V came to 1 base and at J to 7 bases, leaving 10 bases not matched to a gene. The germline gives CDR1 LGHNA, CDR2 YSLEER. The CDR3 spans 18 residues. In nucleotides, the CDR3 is TGCGCCAGCAGCCAAGCCCTGACTGGACAGGGGGTCAATTCACCCCTCCACTTT. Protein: CASSQALTGQGVNSPLHF.

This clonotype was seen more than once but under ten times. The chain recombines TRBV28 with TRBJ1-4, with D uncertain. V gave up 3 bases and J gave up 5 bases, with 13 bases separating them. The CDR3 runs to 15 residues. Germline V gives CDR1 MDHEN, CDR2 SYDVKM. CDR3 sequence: CASSFLRVRNEKLFF. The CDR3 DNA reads TGTGCCAGCAGTTTCCTCCGGGTCAGGAATGAAAAACTGTTTTTT.

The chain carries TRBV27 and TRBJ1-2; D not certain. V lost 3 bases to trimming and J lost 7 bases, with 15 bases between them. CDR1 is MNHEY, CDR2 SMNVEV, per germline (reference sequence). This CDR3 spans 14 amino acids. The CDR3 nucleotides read TGTGCCAGCAGTTTTTCGGGATCCTCCCTTGGCTACACCTTC. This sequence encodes CASSFSGSSLGYTF.

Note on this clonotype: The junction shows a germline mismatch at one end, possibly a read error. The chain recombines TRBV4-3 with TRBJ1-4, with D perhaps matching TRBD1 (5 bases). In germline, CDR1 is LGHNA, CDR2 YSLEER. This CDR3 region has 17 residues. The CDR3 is CASGQGEFEPKNEKLFF. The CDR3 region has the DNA TGCGCCAGCGGCCAAGGGGAATTCGAACCCAAAAACGAAAAACTGTTTTTT.

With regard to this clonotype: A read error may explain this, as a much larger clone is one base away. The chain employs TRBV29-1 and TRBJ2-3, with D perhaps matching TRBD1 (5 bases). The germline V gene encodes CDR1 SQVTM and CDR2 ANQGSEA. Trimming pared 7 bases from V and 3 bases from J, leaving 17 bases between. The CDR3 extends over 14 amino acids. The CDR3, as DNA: TGCAGCGGGCAACAGGCAGAAGGGACAGATACGCAGTATTTT. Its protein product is CSGQQAEGTDTQYF.

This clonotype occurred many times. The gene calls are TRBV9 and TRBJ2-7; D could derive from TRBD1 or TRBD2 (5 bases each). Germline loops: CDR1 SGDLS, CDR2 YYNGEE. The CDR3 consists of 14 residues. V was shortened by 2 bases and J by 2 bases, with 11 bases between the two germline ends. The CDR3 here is CASSVGTAAYEQYF. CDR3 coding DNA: TGTGCCAGCAGCGTCGGGACCGCGGCCTACGAGCAGTACTTC.

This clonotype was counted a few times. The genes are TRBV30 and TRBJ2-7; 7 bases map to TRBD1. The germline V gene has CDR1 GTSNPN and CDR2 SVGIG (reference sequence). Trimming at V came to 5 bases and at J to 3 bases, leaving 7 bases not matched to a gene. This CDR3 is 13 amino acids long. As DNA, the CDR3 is TGTGCCTGGGAGGGGACAGCCAACTACGAGCAGTACTTC. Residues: CAWEGTANYEQYF.

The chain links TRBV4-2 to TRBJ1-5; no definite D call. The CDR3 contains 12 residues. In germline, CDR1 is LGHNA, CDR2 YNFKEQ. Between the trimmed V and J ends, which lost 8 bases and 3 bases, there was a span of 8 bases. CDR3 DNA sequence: TGTGCCAGCCCGGCCCTCAATCAGCCCCAGCATTTT. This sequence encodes CASPALNQPQHF.

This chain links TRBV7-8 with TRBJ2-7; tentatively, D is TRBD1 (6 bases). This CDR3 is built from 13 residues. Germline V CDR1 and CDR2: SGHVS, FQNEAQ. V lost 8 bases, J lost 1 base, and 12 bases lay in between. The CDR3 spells CASRLRGSYEQYF. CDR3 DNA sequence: TGTGCCAGCCGACTGAGGGGGTCCTACGAGCAGTACTTC.

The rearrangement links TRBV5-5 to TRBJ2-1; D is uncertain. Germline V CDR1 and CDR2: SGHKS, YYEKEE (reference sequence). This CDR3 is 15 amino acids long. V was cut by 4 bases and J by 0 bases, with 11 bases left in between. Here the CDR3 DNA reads TGTGCCAGCAGCCCTTTCCCAAGCTCCTACAATGAGCAGTTCTTC. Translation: CASSPFPSSYNEQFF.

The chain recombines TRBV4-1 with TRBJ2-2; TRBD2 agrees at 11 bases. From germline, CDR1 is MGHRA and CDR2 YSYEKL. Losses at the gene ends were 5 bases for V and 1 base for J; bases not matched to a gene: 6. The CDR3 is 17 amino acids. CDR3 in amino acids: CASSGLAGGQNTGELFF. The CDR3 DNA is TGCGCCAGCAGCGGATTAGCGGGGGGGCAGAACACCGGGGAGCTGTTTTTT.

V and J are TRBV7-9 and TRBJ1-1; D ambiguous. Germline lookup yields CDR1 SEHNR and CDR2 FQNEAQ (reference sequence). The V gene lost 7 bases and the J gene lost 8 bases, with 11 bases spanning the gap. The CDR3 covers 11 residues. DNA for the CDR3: TGTGCCAGCAACCTTATTCAGGAAGCTTTCTTT. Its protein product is CASNLIQEAFF.